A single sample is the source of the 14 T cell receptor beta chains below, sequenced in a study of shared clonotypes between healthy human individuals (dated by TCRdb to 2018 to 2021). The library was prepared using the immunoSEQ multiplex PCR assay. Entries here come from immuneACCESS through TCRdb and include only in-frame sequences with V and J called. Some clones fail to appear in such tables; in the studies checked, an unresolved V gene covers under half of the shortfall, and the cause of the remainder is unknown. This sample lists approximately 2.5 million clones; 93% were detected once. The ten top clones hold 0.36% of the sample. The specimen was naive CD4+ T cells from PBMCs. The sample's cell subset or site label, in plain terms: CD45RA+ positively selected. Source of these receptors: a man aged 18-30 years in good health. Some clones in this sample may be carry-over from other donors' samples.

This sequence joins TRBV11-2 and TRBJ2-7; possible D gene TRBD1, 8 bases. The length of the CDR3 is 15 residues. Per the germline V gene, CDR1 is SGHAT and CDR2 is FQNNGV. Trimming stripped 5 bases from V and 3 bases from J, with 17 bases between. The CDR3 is CASSGKDRDYYEQYF. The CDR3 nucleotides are TGTGCCAGCAGCGGTAAGGACAGGGACTACTACGAGCAGTACTTC.

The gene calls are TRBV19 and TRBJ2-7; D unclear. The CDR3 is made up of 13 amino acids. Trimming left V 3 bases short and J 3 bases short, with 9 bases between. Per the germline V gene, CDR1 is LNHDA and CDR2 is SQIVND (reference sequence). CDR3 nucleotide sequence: TGTGCCAGTAGTATTGGGCTAAACTACGAGCAGTACTTC. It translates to CASSIGLNYEQYF.

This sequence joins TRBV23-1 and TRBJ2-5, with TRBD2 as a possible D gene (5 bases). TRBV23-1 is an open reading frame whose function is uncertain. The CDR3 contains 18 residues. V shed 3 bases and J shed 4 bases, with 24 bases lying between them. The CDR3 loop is CASSQHTARPAEIETQYF. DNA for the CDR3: TGCGCCAGCAGTCAGCACACGGCTCGCCCAGCGGAAATAGAGACCCAGTACTTC.

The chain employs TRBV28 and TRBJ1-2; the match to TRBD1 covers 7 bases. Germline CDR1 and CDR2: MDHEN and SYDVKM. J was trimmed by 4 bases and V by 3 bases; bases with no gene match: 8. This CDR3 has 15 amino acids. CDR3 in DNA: TGTGCCAGCAGTTTGTCGGGCAGGGGGGTCTATGGCTACACCTTC. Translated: CASSLSGRGVYGYTF.

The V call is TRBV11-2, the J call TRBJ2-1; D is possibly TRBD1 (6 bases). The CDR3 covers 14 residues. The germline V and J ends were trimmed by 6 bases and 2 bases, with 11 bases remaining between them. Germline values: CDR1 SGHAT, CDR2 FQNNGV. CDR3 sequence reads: CASSPTGTYNEQFF. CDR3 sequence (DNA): TGTGCCAGCAGTCCAACAGGGACCTACAATGAGCAGTTCTTC.

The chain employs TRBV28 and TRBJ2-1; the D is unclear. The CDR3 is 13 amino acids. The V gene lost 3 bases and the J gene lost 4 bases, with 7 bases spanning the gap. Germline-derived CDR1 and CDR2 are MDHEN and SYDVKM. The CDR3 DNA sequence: TGTGCCAGCAGTTTCCCCGTGTACAATGAGCAGTTCTTC. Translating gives CASSFPVYNEQFF.

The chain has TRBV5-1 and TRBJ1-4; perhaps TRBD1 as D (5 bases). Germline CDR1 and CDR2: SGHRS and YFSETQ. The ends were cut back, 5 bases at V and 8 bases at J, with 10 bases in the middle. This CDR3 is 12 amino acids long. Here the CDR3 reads CASRRDDEKLFF. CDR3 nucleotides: TGCGCCAGCAGGAGGGACGACGAAAAACTGTTTTTT.

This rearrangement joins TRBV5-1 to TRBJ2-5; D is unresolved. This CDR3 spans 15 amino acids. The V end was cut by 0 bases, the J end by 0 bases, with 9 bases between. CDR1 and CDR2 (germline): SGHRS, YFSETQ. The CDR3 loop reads CASSLEGLYQETQYF. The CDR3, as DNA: TGCGCCAGCAGCTTGGAAGGGCTGTACCAAGAGACCCAGTACTTC.

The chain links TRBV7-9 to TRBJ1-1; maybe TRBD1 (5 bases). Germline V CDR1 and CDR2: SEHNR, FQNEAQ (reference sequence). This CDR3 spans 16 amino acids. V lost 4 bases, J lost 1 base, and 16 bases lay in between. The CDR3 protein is CASSSQGPRGNTEAFF. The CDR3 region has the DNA TGTGCCAGCAGCTCTCAGGGCCCTAGAGGGAACACTGAAGCTTTCTTT.

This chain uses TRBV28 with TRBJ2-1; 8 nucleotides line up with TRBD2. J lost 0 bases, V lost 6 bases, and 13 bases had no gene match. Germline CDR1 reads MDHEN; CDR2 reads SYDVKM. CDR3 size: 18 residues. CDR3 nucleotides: TGTGCCAGCAGAGAAACCCGCCTAGCGGGCCCCTCCTACAATGAGCAGTTCTTC. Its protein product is CASRETRLAGPSYNEQFF.

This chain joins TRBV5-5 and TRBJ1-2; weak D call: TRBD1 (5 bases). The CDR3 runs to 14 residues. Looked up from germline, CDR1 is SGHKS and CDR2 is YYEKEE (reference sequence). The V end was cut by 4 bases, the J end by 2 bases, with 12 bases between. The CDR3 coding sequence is TGTGCCAGCAGCGGGCAGGGCGGGAACTATGGCTACACCTTC. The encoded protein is CASSGQGGNYGYTF.

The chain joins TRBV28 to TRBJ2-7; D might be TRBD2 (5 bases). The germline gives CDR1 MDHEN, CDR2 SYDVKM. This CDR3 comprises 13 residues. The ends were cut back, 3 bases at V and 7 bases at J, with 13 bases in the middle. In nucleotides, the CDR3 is TGTGCCAGCAGTTTGCCCCTAGCCGTAGAGCAGTACTTC. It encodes CASSLPLAVEQYF.

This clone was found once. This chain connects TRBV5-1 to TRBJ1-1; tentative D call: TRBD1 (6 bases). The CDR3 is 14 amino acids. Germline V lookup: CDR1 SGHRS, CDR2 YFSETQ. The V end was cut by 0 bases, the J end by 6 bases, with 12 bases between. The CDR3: CASSLEGGAAEAFF. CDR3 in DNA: TGCGCCAGCAGCTTGGAGGGGGGCGCAGCTGAAGCTTTCTTT. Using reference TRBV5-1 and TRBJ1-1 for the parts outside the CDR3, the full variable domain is KAGVTQTPRYLIKTRGQQVTLSCSPISGHRSVSWYQQTPGQGLQFLFEYFSETQRNKGNFPGRFSGRQFSNSRSEMNVSTLELGDSALYLCASSLEGGAAEAFFGQGTRLTVV.

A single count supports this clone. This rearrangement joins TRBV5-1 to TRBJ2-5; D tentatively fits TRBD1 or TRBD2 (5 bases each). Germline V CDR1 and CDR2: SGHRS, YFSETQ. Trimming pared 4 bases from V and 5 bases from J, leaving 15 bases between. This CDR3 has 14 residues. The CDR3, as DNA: TGCGCCAGCAGCCAAGGGACGTTCCGGGAGACCCAGTACTTC. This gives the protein CASSQGTFRETQYF.